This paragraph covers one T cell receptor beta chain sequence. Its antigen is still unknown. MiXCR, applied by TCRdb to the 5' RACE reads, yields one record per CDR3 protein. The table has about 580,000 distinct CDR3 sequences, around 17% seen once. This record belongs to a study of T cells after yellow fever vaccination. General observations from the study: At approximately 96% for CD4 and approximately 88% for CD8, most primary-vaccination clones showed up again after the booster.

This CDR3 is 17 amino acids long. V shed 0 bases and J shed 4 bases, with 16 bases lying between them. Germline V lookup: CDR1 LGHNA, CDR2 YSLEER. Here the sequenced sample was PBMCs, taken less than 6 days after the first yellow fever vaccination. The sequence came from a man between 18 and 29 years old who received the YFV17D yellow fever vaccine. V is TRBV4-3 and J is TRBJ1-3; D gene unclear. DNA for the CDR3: TGCGCCAGCAGCCAAGATCCCCCCGGTCCCTCCGGAAACACCATATATTTT. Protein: CASSQDPPGPSGNTIYF.